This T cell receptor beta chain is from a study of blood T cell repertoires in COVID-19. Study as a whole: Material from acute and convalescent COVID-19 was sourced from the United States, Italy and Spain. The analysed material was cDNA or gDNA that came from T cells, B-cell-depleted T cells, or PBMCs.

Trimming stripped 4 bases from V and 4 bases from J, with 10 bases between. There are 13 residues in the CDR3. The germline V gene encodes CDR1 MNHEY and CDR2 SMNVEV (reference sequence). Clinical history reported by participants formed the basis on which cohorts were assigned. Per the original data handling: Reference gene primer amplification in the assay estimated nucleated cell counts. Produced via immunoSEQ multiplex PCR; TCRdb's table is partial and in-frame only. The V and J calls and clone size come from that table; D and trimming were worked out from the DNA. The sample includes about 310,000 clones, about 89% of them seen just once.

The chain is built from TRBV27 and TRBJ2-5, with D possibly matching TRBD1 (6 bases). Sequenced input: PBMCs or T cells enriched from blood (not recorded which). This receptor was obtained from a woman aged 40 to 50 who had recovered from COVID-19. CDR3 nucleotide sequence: TGTGCCAGCAGTTCCTGGGGGCTAGAGACCCAGTACTTC. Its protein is CASSSWGLETQYF.